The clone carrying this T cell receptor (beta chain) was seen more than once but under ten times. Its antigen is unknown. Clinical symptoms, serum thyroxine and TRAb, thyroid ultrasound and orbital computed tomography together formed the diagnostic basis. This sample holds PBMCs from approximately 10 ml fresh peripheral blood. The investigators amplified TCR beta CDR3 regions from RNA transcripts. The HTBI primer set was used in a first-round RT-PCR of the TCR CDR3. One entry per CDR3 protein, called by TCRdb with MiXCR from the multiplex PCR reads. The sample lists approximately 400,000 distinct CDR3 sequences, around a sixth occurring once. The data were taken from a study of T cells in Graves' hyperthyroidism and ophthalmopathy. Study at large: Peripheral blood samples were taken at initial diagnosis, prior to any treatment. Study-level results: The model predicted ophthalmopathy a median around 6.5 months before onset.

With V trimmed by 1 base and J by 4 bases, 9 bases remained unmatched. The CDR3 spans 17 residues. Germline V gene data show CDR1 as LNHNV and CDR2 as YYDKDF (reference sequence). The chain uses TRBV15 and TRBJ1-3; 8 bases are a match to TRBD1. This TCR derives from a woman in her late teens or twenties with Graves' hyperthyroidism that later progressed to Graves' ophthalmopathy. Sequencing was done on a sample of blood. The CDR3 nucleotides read TGTGCCACCAGCAGAGGTGACAGGGGAGTGAGCGGAAACACCATATATTTT. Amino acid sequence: CATSRGDRGVSGNTIYF.